This T cell receptor beta chain emerged from a study of beta chain features in type 1 diabetes. Study as a whole: Similarity in age, gender and cell yields was seen between patients and healthy donors.

The CDR3 has 14 residues. The V end lost 2 bases, the J end lost 6 bases, and 10 bases lay between the germline ends. CDR1 and CDR2 from the germline V gene are KGHSH and LQKENI. Sorted CD4+ subsets: naive, central memory, regulatory, stem cell-like memory (CD45RO/CCR7/CD25/CD127/CD95/CD27 panel). The authors reverse transcribed all of the isolated RNA, so sequencing captured expressed TCRB transcripts. The read count averaged around 3.6 million across naive, central memory and regulatory T cell samples. Only in-frame clones appear in the TCRdb table, and some are missing; sequencing was by immunoSEQ multiplex PCR. This table has roughly 50,000 clones, roughly two fifths appearing once. Findings and limits, study-wide: All four CD4+ subsets of Type 1 diabetes patients contained TCRB CDR3s that were moderately but significantly shorter. Compared to healthy donors, patients appeared to have naive, central memory and Treg TCRB repertoires that were more alike.

A remark on this clone: Its antigen remains unknown.

The specimen was Tregs from blood. This rearrangement joins TRBV18 to TRBJ1-4; D unresolved. This TCR was recovered from a man aged 25-45 years with type 1 diabetes. CDR3 loop: CASSPRARDEKLFF. CDR3 bases: TGTGCCAGCTCACCAAGGGCGCGGGATGAAAAACTGTTTTTT.